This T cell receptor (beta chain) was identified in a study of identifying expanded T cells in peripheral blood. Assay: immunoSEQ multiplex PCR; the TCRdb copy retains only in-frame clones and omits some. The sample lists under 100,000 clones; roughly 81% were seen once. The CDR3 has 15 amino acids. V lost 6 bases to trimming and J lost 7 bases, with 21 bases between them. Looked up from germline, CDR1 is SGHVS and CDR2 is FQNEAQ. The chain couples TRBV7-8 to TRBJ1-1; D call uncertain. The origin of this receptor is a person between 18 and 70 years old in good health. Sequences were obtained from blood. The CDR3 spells CASRDGRATFSEAFF. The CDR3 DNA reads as TGTGCCAGCAGAGATGGAAGGGCGACGTTCAGTGAAGCTTTCTTT.